One and the same sample provided the 5 T cell receptor beta chains below, sequenced in a study of cytotoxic CD8 clonotypes in ibrutinib-treated CLL. Measured with immunoSEQ multiplex PCR; TCRdb has only the in-frame clones, and not every one. The sample lists some 92,000 clones; approximately 77% were seen once. The input for sequencing was PBMCs, taken after 24 months of ibrutinib treatment. Source of these receptors: a human donor with chronic lymphocytic leukemia.

The chain recombines TRBV27 with TRBJ2-3, with 9 nucleotides matching TRBD2. There are 20 residues in the CDR3. In germline, CDR1 is MNHEY, CDR2 SMNVEV (reference sequence). V lost 0 bases and J lost 4; bases outside the gene matches: 17. CDR3 coding DNA: TGTGCCAGCAGTTTATCACCCCGCCCCCTGCTAGCGGGACTTTCAGATACGCAGTATTTT. This codes for CASSLSPRPLLAGLSDTQYF.

The V gene is TRBV7-2, the J gene TRBJ2-1; 10 bases are shared with TRBD2. With 1 base clipped from V and 6 bases from J, the junction kept 6 bases outside the gene matches. There are 16 residues in the CDR3. Germline V gives CDR1 SGHTA, CDR2 FQGNSA. The CDR3 loop reads CASSLGPAGGSNEQFF. The DNA of the CDR3 is TGTGCCAGCAGCTTAGGTCCAGCGGGAGGGAGCAATGAGCAGTTCTTC.

This clone was seen a handful of times. V gene TRBV28 combines with J gene TRBJ2-3; possibly TRBD1 for D (5 bases). Germline CDR1 and CDR2: MDHEN and SYDVKM. There are 14 residues in the CDR3. V shed 1 base and J shed 1 base, with 6 bases lying between them. The DNA of the CDR3 is TGTGCCAGCAGTTTATTACAGGGCACAGATACGCAGTATTTT. This translates into CASSLLQGTDTQYF.

The genes are TRBV28 and TRBJ2-3, with 7 bases lining up with TRBD2. CDR3 size: 15 residues. CDR1 is MDHEN and CDR2 is SYDVKM in the germline V gene. V shed 4 bases and J 3 bases; nucleotides not matched to a gene: 7. The CDR3 loop reads CASSSPDGRTDTQYF. In DNA form, the CDR3 reads TGTGCCAGCAGTTCCCCGGACGGGAGGACAGATACGCAGTATTTT.

V usage is TRBV7-8 and J usage is TRBJ1-2; TRBD1 is a possible D gene (5 bases). The CDR3 consists of 14 residues. Trimming stripped 5 bases from V and 3 bases from J, with 13 bases between. CDR1 is SGHVS, CDR2 FQNEAQ, per germline. CDR3 sequence: CASSPSGRHYGYTF. The CDR3 nucleotides are TGTGCCAGCAGCCCCTCGGGACGGCACTATGGCTACACCTTC.